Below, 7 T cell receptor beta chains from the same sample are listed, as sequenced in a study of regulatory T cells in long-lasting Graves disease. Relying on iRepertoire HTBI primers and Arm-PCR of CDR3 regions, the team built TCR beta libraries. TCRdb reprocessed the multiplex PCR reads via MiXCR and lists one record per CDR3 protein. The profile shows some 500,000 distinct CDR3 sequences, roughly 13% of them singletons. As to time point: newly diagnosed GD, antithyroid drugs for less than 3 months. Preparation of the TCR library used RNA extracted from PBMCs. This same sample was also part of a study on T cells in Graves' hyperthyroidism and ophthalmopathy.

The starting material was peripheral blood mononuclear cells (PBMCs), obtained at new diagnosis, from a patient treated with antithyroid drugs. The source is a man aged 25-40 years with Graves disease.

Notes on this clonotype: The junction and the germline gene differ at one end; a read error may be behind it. CDR3 sequence (DNA): TGTGCCAGTAGTATACCCGGGATCAACACTGAAGCTTCCTTT. Translation: CASSIPGINTEASF. The J gene is TRBJ1-1, the V gene TRBV19, with no clear D. Germline CDR1 is LNHDA and CDR2 is SQIVND (reference sequence). There are 14 residues in the CDR3.

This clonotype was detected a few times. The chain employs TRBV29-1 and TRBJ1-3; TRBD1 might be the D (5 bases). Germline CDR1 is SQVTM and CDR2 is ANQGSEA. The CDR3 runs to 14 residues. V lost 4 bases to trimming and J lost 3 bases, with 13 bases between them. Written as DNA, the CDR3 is TGCAGCGTTGTCCGGGGGGTAGGTGGAAACACCATATATTTT. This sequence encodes CSVVRGVGGNTIYF.

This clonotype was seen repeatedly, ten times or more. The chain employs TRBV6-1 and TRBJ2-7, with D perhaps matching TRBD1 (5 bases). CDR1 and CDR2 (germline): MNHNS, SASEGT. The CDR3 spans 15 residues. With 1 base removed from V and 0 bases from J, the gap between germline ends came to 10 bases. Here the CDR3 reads CASSEVAGSSYEQYF. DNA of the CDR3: TGTGCCAGCAGTGAAGTAGCAGGGTCCTCCTACGAGCAGTACTTC.

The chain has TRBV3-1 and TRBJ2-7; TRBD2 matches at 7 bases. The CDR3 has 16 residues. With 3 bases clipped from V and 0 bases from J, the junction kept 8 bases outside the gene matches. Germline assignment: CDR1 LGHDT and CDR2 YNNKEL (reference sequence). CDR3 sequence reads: CASSHDSSGSSYEQYF. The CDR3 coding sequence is TGTGCCAGCAGCCATGACTCTAGCGGTAGCTCCTACGAGCAGTACTTC.

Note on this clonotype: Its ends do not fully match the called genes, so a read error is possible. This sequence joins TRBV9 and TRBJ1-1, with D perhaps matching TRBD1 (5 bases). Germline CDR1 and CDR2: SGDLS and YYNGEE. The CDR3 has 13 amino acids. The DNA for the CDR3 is TGTGCCAGCAGCGTAAGTCAGGACACTGAAACTTTCTTT. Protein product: CASSVSQDTETFF.

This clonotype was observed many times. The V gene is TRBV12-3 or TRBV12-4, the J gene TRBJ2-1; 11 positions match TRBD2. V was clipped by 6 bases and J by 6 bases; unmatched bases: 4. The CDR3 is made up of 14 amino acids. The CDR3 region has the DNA TGTGCCAGCAGCCGACTAGCGGGGCTCAATGAGCAGTTCTTC. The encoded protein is CASSRLAGLNEQFF.

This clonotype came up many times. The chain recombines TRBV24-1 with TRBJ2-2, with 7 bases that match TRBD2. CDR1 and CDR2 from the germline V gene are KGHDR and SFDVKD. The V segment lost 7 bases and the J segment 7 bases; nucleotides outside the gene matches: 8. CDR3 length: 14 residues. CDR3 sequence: CATRSTSRNGELFF. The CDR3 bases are TGTGCCACCAGGTCGACTAGCCGCAACGGGGAGCTGTTTTTT.